This record looks at one T cell receptor beta chain sequence and its context. Its target is not known. This sample is drawn from a study of shared clonotypes between healthy human individuals. Per the authors' pipeline: Because ImmunoSEQ provided only junction sequences with no quality scores, the filtering differed. Only in-frame clones appear in the TCRdb table, and some are missing; sequencing was by immunoSEQ multiplex PCR. The V and J calls and clone size come from that table; D and trimming were worked out from the DNA. The sample has 950,000 to 1,300,000 clones; roughly 75% are singletons. Notes on the study in general: Sorted-subset sequencing, rarefaction showed, was incomplete despite large depth.

The germline V gene encodes CDR1 SGHDT and CDR2 YYEEEE. V lost 2 bases and J 4 bases, leaving 16 bases between the germline ends. This CDR3 is built from 16 residues. Investigators divided CD4+ cells into CD45RA+ naive and CD45RA-negative memory subsets. Sequenced sample: memory CD4+ T cells sorted from blood. Subset reported: CD45RA-negative fraction. This TCR derives from a man aged 18 to 29 in good health. V gene TRBV5-6 combines with J gene TRBJ1-3; no firm D call. The DNA of the CDR3 is TGTGCCAGCAGCTTTAGGCACAGAGGTTCCGGAAACACCATATATTTT. Translating gives CASSFRHRGSGNTIYF.